One T cell receptor (beta chain) is described in this entry. No antigen is known for it. Looked up from germline, CDR1 is MNHEY and CDR2 is SMNVEV (reference sequence). V was cut by 2 bases and J by 2 bases, with 11 bases left in between. The CDR3 loop spans 15 amino acids. The record originates from a study of T cell repertoires in cytomegalovirus infection. About the research overall: TCR beta signatures that were public indicated CMV infection and matching HLA type.

TCRdb reanalysed the reads using MiXCR and keeps one entry per CDR3 protein. Of about 900,000 distinct CDR3 sequences in the sample, more than 25% are singletons; the top ten hold 11% to 15%. The material sequenced was cultured CD8+ T cells from PBMCs, taken from culture after CMV antigen stimulation. This clonotype was obtained from a human donor in good health (CMV status not recorded). Some clones in this sample may be carry-over from other donors' samples. The rearrangement links TRBV27 to TRBJ2-3; no reliable D call. CDR3 loop: CASSLHGQPTDTQYF. For the CDR3, the DNA is TGTGCCAGCAGTTTACATGGGCAACCCACAGATACGCAGTATTTT.